The entry that follows covers one T cell receptor (beta chain) sequence. This record belongs to a study of blood T cell repertoires in COVID-19. Clones were read by immunoSEQ multiplex PCR, and TCRdb kept only the in-frame ones, dropping some. The data contain around 150,000 clones, roughly 80% of them singletons. From germline, CDR1 is SGHRS and CDR2 YFSETQ. The germline V and J ends were trimmed by 0 bases and 4 bases, with 13 bases remaining between them. The CDR3 totals 16 residues. The rearrangement links TRBV5-1 to TRBJ2-2; tentative D call: TRBD1 (6 bases). This sequence originates from a man aged 70 or older with acute or convalescent COVID-19. The sequencing sample was made of peripheral blood. The CDR3 sequence is CASSLEQGRVTGELFF. The CDR3 coding sequence is TGCGCCAGCAGCTTGGAGCAGGGGCGGGTCACCGGGGAGCTGTTTTTT.